This T cell receptor beta chain was obtained from a study of blood T cell repertoires in COVID-19. Exposed study participants had met a COVID-19 case within 2 weeks before entry. This clone was picked up a small number of times. Clones were read by immunoSEQ multiplex PCR, and TCRdb kept only the in-frame ones, dropping some. The sample holds about 300,000 clones; roughly 89% are singletons and the top ten take roughly 2.8%. CDR3 size: 17 residues. Deletions cut 0 bases from V and 1 base from J, with 13 bases between. Germline V CDR1 and CDR2: SGHNT, YYREEE (reference sequence). The chain joins TRBV5-4 to TRBJ2-2; D unclear. The sequence was obtained from a woman in her forties or fifties who had been exposed to COVID-19. The sequenced sample consisted of PBMCs or T cells enriched from blood (not recorded which). CDR3 protein: CASSLGLSGMNTGELFF. Here the CDR3 DNA reads TGTGCCAGCAGCTTGGGATTGTCAGGAATGAACACCGGGGAGCTGTTTTTT.